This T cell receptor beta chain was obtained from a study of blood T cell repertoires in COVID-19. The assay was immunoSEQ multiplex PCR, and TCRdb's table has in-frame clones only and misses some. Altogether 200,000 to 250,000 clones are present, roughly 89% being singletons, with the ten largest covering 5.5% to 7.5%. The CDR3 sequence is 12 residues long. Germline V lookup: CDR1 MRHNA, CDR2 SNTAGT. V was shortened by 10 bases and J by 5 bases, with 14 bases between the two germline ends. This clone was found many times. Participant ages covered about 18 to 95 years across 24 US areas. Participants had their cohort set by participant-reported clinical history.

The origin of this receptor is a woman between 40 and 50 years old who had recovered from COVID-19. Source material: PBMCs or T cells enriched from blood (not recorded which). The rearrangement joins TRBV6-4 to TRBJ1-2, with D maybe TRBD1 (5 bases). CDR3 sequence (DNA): TGTGCCACCTCGGACATAGGGTATGGCTACACCTTC. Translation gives CATSDIGYGYTF.